This T cell receptor beta chain derives from a study of lymphopenia after photon versus proton radiotherapy. CDR1 is MDHEN and CDR2 is SYDVKM in the germline V gene. There are 14 residues in the CDR3. J was trimmed by 6 bases and V by 3 bases; bases with no gene match: 1. The study's findings and limits: After the lymphocyte nadir, photon-treated repertoires showed oligoclonal expansion, especially of CD8+ Temra cells. Under photons, naive T cells and diversity fell while effector/memory populations rose. Post-nadir TCR diversity decline inversely tracked overall survival among those who died.

TCRdb's copy holds only in-frame clones and misses some; the assay was immunoSEQ multiplex PCR. Of more than 9,500 clones in the sample, about 88% were seen once. For this clone: No antigen is known for it.

The source was peripheral blood, collected from a patient treated with photon-based radiotherapy. This TCR was recovered from a man in his fifties or sixties with pancreatic cancer. The chain combines TRBV28 with TRBJ1-6; 8 bases are a match to TRBD1. CDR3 in amino acids: CASSFGQGNSPLHF. As DNA, the CDR3 is TGTGCCAGCAGTTTCGGACAGGGTAATTCACCCCTCCACTTT.